This T cell receptor beta chain was identified in a study of blood T cell repertoires in COVID-19. Study in general: The United States, Italy and Spain were the sources of the acute and convalescent COVID-19 samples. PBMCs, B-cell-depleted T cells, or T cells provided the cDNA or gDNA that made up the material.

The CDR3 has 13 amino acids. V dropped 3 bases and J dropped 5 bases, with 7 bases sitting between them. Germline-derived CDR1 and CDR2 are KGHSH and LQKENI. Study processing details: Amplified reference gene primers provided the basis for estimating nucleated cell counts. The assay was immunoSEQ multiplex PCR, and TCRdb's table has in-frame clones only and misses some. V, J and clone size are taken as reported in that table, and D and trimming were inferred from the DNA itself. The profile covers around 200,000 clones, with 86% appearing a single time and over 4.5% taken by the ten largest. This chain links TRBV18 with TRBJ2-2; D is uncertain. The receptor was isolated from an elderly man with acute or convalescent COVID-19. The sample taken for sequencing was peripheral blood. Written as DNA, the CDR3 is TGTGCCAGCTCACCGGCCGTAACCGGGGAGCTGTTTTTT. Translation: CASSPAVTGELFF.